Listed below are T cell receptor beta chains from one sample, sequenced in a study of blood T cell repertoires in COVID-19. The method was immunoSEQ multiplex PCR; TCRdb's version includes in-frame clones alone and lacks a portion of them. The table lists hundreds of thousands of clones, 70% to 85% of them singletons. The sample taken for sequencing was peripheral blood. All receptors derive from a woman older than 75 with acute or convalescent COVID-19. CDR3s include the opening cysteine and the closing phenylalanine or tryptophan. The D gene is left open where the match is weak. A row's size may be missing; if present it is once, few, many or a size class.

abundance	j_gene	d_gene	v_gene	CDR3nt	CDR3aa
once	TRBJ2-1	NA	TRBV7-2	TGTGCCAGCAGCCTTACAGGGAATACTTACAATGAGCAGTTCTTC	CASSLTGNTYNEQFF
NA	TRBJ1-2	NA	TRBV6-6	TGTGCCAGCAGTTACCCGGACCCGGGAGGTGGCTACACCTTC	CASSYPDPGGGYTF
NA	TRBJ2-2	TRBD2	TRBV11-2	TGTGCCAGCAGCTTAGTCGGGACTAGCCCCTTAGGGGAGCTGTTTTTT	CASSLVGTSPLGELFF
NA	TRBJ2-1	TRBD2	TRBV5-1	TGCGCCAGCAGCTTGGTACTGGTGGGGGGGTTCTACAATGAGCAGTTCTTC	CASSLVLVGGFYNEQFF
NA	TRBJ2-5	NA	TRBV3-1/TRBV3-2	TGTGCCAGCAGGGGGCCGGTACAAGAGACCCAGTACTTC	CASRGPVQETQYF
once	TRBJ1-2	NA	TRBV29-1	TGCAGCGTTGGTTTAAACGTCGCGGCAGGGGCCTATGGCTACACCTTC	CSVGLNVAAGAYGYTF
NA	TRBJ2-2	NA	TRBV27	TGTGCTACCCGTCGCAGTGACACCGGGGAGCTGTTTTTT	CATRRSDTGELFF
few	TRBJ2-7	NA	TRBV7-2	TGTGCCAGCAGCGAGCGGGCGAGCTCCTACGAGCAGTACTTC	CASSERASSYEQYF
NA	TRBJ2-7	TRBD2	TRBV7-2	TGTGCCAGCAGCTTAGTCGCGGGGACTAGCGGATCCTACGAGCAGTACTTC	CASSLVAGTSGSYEQYF
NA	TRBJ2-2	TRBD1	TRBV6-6	TGTGCCAGCAGTTATGGACAGGGGAGCACCGGGGAGCTGTTTTTT	CASSYGQGSTGELFF
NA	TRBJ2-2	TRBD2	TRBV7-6	TGTGCCAGCAGAGTAGCGGGAGGGCCAGTCACCGGGGAGCTGTTTTTT	CASRVAGGPVTGELFF
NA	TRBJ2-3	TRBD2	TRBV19	TGTGCCAGTAGTCCTCAAGGGGCGACGACTAGCGGGGGATCAGATACGCAGTATTTT	CASSPQGATTSGGSDTQYF
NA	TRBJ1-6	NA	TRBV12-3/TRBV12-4	TGTGCCAGCAGTCCCGTGAGTTCACCCCTCCACTTT	CASSPVSSPLHF
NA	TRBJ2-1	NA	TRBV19	TGTGCCAGTAAGGCTAGTAGCTCCTACAATGAGCAGTTCTTC	CASKASSSYNEQFF
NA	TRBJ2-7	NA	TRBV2	TGTGCCAGCCGGCAGGGCAATTTCTACGAGCAGTACTTC	CASRQGNFYEQYF
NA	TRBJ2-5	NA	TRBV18	TGTGCCAGCTCTTCGAGCAGGGACAAAAAAGAGACCCAGTACTTC	CASSSSRDKKETQYF
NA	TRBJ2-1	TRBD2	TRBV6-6	TGTGCCAGCAGAACCGGGACTAGCAGTCGGAATGAGCAGTTCTTC	CASRTGTSSRNEQFF
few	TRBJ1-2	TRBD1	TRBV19	TGTGCCAGCCAATGGGGACAGGGAGGCTATGGCTACACCTTC	CASQWGQGGYGYTF
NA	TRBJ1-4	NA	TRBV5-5	TGTGCCAGCAGCCCCCTTACAGGCGCTAATGAAAAACTGTTTTTT	CASSPLTGANEKLFF
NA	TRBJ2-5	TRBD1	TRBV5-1	TGCGCCACATCCCTACAGGGGGTAGAGACCCAGTACTTC	CATSLQGVETQYF
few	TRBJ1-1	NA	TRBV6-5	TGTGCCAGCAGTTTCCAGGGGAACACTGAAGCTTTCTTT	CASSFQGNTEAFF
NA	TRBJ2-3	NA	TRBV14	TGTGCCAGCAGCCAAGACAGGGTAGGGGTGACAGATACGCAGTATTTT	CASSQDRVGVTDTQYF
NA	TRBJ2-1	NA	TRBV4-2	TGTGCCAGCAGCCAAGAACAACAGGGTCCGTACAATGAGCAGTTCTTC	CASSQEQQGPYNEQFF
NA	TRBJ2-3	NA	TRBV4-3	TGCGCCAGCAGCCAAGAGGTAGCGGTAAGCACAGATACGCAGTATTTT	CASSQEVAVSTDTQYF
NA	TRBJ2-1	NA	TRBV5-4	TGTGCCAGCAGCACCAACCCACCCCAGGACAGGGAGGGAAAGTTCTTC	CASSTNPPQDREGKFF
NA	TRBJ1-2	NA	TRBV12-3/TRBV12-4	TGTGCCAGCAGTTTGTTAGCCAACTATGGCTACACCTTC	CASSLLANYGYTF
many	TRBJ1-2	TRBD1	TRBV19	TGTGCCAGTAGTCTACAGGGACAGGGGGGCGACTATGGCTACACCTTC	CASSLQGQGGDYGYTF
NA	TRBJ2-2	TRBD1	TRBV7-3	TGTGCCAGCAGCCCCCAGGGGGCACCGAACACCGGGGAGCTGTTTTTT	CASSPQGAPNTGELFF
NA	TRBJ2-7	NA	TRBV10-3	TGTGCCATGAGACCGGGCAGGGGTTCCCTCGAGCAGTACTTC	CAMRPGRGSLEQYF
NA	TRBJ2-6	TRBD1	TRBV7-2	TGTGCCAGCAGACAGGGGCCCAGCTCTGGGGCCAACGTCCTGACTTTC	CASRQGPSSGANVLTF
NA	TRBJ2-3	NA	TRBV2	TGTGCCAGCAACAGGGAAATCACAGATACGCAGTATTTT	CASNREITDTQYF
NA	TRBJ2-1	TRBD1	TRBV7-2	TGTGCCAGCAGCGAAGGACAGGGGGGCTGGAGTGAGCAGTTCTTC	CASSEGQGGWSEQFF
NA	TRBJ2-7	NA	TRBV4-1	TGCGCCAGCAGCCAAGAAGGAACAGGGTTATTGGAGCAGTACTTC	CASSQEGTGLLEQYF
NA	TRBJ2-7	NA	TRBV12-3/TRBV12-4	TGTGCCAGCAGTTTAGCGGGAGACTACGAGCAGTACTTC	CASSLAGDYEQYF
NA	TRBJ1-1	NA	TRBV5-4	TGTGCCAGCAGCCTCCTGGGGGCCAGGAACACTGAAGCTTTCTTT	CASSLLGARNTEAFF
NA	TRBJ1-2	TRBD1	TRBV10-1	TGCGCCAGCAGTGATGGGACAGGGACGTCCCGCACCTTC	CASSDGTGTSRTF
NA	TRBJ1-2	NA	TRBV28	TGTGCCAGCCTTCCGGGGGGCGGCTATGGCTACACCTTC	CASLPGGGYGYTF
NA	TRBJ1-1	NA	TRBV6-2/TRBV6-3	TGTGCCAGCAGCCAAAGAGTCCAGGGTGACACTGAAGCTTTCTTT	CASSQRVQGDTEAFF
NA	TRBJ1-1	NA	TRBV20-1	TGCAGTGCTAGACTGTCTGAAGCTTTCTTT	CSARLSEAFF
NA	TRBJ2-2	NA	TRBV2	TGTGCCAGCAAGAGGGATTCCACCGGGGAGCTGTTTTTT	CASKRDSTGELFF
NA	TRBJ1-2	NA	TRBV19	TGTGCCAGTAGTATAATCCGGGGATCTAACTATGGCTACACCTTC	CASSIIRGSNYGYTF
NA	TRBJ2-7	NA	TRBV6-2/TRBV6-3	TGTGCCAGCAGTTACGATGGTGGTAGCTCCTACGAGCAGTACTTC	CASSYDGGSSYEQYF
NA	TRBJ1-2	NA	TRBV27	TGTGCCAGCAGTTATCGGGGAGGGGGGAGCTATGGCTACACCTTC	CASSYRGGGSYGYTF